The 32 T cell receptor beta chains below were found in one sample sequenced in a study of T cells in women clearing cervical HPV infection. Data came from immunoSEQ multiplex PCR; TCRdb stores just in-frame clones and leaves some out. The sample data list 20,000 or so clones. The sample was blood buffy coat. Receptors originate from a woman between 18 and 70 years old with a cervical HPV16 infection that either progressed to CIN3+ or cleared (not recorded which).

Judged by frequency, this clone is large. The read gets to within 3 residues of the CDR3 end, and the germline J gene fills in the rest. The gene calls are TRBV28 and TRBJ1-5, with D perhaps TRBD1 (5 bases). There are 16 residues in the CDR3. Trimming removed 5 bases at V and 0 bases at J, with 14 bases between. Germline-derived CDR1 and CDR2 are MDHEN and SYDVKM. The part of the CDR3 DNA that was read is TGTGCCAGCAGTCCCGGGGGATTCTATAGCAATCAGCCC. Amino acid sequence: CASSPGGFYSNQP. The CDR3, in full, reads CASSPGGFYSNQPQHF.

In the case of this clone: The CDR3 goes on 3 residues after the read ends, and that part is filled in from the germline J gene. The chain employs TRBV20-1 and TRBJ2-5; TRBD2 agrees at 7 bases. Germline V gene data show CDR1 as DFQATT and CDR2 as SNEGSKA (reference sequence). The length of the CDR3 is 13 residues. V gave up 5 bases and J gave up 3 bases; unmatched junction bases: 6. CDR3 DNA (partial): TGCAGTGCTGGGGACTATTTGAAAGAGACC. Translating gives CSAGDYLKET. The entire CDR3 protein reads CSAGDYLKETQYF.

In regard to this clone: The CDR3 extends 3 residues past the end of the read, so its final part is completed from the germline J gene. The chain links TRBV7-9 to TRBJ1-2; D unclear. The germline V gene has CDR1 SEHNR and CDR2 FQNEAQ (reference sequence). This CDR3 has 15 residues. CDR3 loop: CASSLRTSGSDDYTF. The sequenced CDR3 bases are TGTGCCAGCAGCTTAAGGACTAGCGGGAGCGATGAC.

CDR3 DNA (partial): TGTGCCAGCAGTGCCCAAGGGACTAGCGGGAGTTATGAG. Amino acids: CASSAQGTSGSYE. The entire CDR3 reads CASSAQGTSGSYEQFF. The chain joins TRBV6-1 to TRBJ2-1; 14 bases fit TRBD2. The read comes to an end 3 residues before the CDR3 does, leaving the germline J gene to fill in the end. Germline CDR1 MNHNS, CDR2 SASEGT. The CDR3 totals 16 residues. The ends lost 4 bases at V and 8 bases at J; junction bases unmatched: 7.

Of note for this clone: The CDR3 is cut off 3 residues early in the read; its end comes from the germline J gene. The V and J genes are TRBV20-1 and TRBJ2-7; 7 nucleotides match TRBD2. Germline-derived CDR1 and CDR2 are DFQATT and SNEGSKA (reference sequence). V dropped 6 bases and J dropped 2; count of bases not matched to a gene: 10. The CDR3 is 14 amino acids. CDR3 DNA, as far as it was read: TGCAGTGCCACCTCAGCGGGGTCCCCCTACGAG. This sequence encodes CSATSAGSPYE. The full CDR3 sequence reads CSATSAGSPYEQYF.

A note on this clone: The sequenced fragment ends 3 residues before the CDR3 boundary, so the rest is inferred from the germline J gene. V and J are TRBV6-1 and TRBJ2-5; D remains ambiguous. This CDR3 has 15 residues. V lost 3 bases and J lost 2, with 13 bases in between. Germline V gives CDR1 MNHNS, CDR2 SASEGT. CDR3: CASSDNFAKQETQYF. CDR3 DNA (partial): TGTGCCAGCAGTGATAATTTCGCTAAGCAAGAGACC.

CDR3: CAWSRTAASGNTIYF. The part of the CDR3 DNA that was read is TGTGCCTGGAGTCGGACAGCCGCCTCTGGAAACACC. J is TRBJ1-3 and V is TRBV30; maybe TRBD1 (6 bases). The sequence runs out 3 residues before the end of the CDR3; the remainder is reconstructed from the germline J gene. Between the trimmed V and J ends, which lost 2 bases and 0 bases, there was a span of 11 bases. The germline gives CDR1 GTSNPN, CDR2 SVGIG (reference sequence). The CDR3 is made up of 15 amino acids.

Remarks on this clone: Read coverage stops 3 residues before the CDR3 terminus; the germline J gene supplies the remainder. The V call is TRBV20-1, the J call TRBJ2-2; possibly TRBD1 for D (5 bases). The CDR3 spans 12 residues. Trimming shortened V by 5 bases and J by 3 bases, and 7 bases separated the two germline ends. CDR1 is DFQATT and CDR2 is SNEGSKA in the germline V gene (reference sequence). CDR3 bases read: TGCAGTGCTTCAGGGTACACCGGGGAG. Translation gives CSASGYTGE. The complete CDR3 sequence is CSASGYTGELFF.

Comments on this clone: The CDR3 end falls 3 residues outside the read, so it is completed with the germline J gene. The genes are TRBV2 and TRBJ1-6, with TRBD1 matching 9 bases. Unmatched junction bases numbered 6, after V lost 6 bases and J lost 9 bases. Germline loops: CDR1 SNHLY, CDR2 FYNNEI. The CDR3 runs 14 residues. The DNA read from the CDR3 is TGTGCCAGCAGGGGACAGGGAGTTAGTTCACCC. Its translation is CASRGQGVSSP. The CDR3 as a whole reads CASRGQGVSSPLHF.

CDR3 region: CSAGTSGRVETQYF. Incomplete CDR3 DNA: TGCAGTGCCGGGACTAGCGGGAGGGTGGAGACC. The chain links TRBV20-1 to TRBJ2-5, with 16 positions matching TRBD2. The CDR3 end lies 3 residues beyond the end of the read and is filled in from the germline J gene. CDR1 is DFQATT, CDR2 SNEGSKA, per germline (reference sequence). There are 14 residues in the CDR3. The V gene end was trimmed by 6 bases and the J gene end by 5 bases; junction bases not matched to a gene: 3.

Points on this clone: The observed sequence ends 3 residues before the CDR3 terminus, with the missing tail filled in from the germline J gene. This chain joins TRBV4-1 and TRBJ1-1; 7 nucleotides agree with TRBD1. From germline, CDR1 is MGHRA and CDR2 YSYEKL. The trim removed 4 bases at V and 4 bases at J, leaving 9 bases unmatched. The CDR3 is made up of 15 amino acids. The CDR3 protein is CASSRQTGTVTEAFF. Incomplete CDR3 DNA: TGCGCCAGCAGCCGCCAAACCGGGACAGTCACTGAA.

Of note for this clone: The read terminates 3 residues ahead of where the CDR3 ends, so the germline J gene completes it. The chain employs TRBV4-2 and TRBJ2-3; TRBD2 agrees at 16 bases. V lost 1 base, J lost 5 bases, and 6 bases stayed unmatched. Germline V gives CDR1 LGHNA, CDR2 YNFKEQ. This CDR3 has 18 amino acids. The CDR3 loop is CASSQGGLAGGPEDTQYF. The CDR3 DNA, read in part, is TGTGCCAGCAGCCAAGGGGGACTAGCGGGAGGGCCGGAAGATACG.

Comment on this clone: The read ends 3 residues before the CDR3 terminus; that terminus is restored from the germline J gene. The V and J genes are TRBV6-1 and TRBJ2-1, with 9 bases that match TRBD2. The CDR3 totals 15 residues. Germline assignment: CDR1 MNHNS and CDR2 SASEGT. The V gene end was trimmed by 4 bases and the J gene end by 3 bases; junction bases not matched to a gene: 4. This chain's CDR3 is CASSVKAGGYNEQFF. The CDR3 bases that were read are TGTGCCAGCAGTGTCAAAGCGGGAGGCTACAATGAG.

Regarding this clone: The read ends 3 residues early relative to the CDR3; the germline J gene fills the gap. The chain links TRBV10-3 to TRBJ2-1, with 8 bases fitting TRBD2. Germline V lookup: CDR1 ENHRY, CDR2 SYGVKD. This CDR3 has 15 residues. The J segment lost 3 bases and the V segment lost 4 bases, leaving 5 bases of the junction unmatched. Partial CDR3 DNA: TGTGCCATCAGTGTCCGACTAGCGATCTACAATGAG. Amino acids: CAISVRLAIYNE. The whole CDR3 sequence is CAISVRLAIYNEQFF.

Comment on this clone: The sequence runs out 3 residues before the end of the CDR3; the remainder is reconstructed from the germline J gene. This sequence joins TRBV18 and TRBJ2-1; no clear D gene. The CDR3 extends over 15 amino acids. Germline V gene data show CDR1 as KGHSH and CDR2 as LQKENI. Trimming took off 5 bases at V and 4 bases at J, with 15 bases between the two ends. The part of the CDR3 DNA that was read is TGTGCCAGCTCAAAAACTACCAGCGCTTACAATGAG. Translating it yields CASSKTTSAYNE. The complete CDR3 sequence is CASSKTTSAYNEQFF.

Of note for this clone: The read finishes 3 residues shy of the CDR3 end, and the germline J gene is used to complete it. The chain combines TRBV19 with TRBJ2-3; TRBD2 agrees at 13 bases. Germline CDR1 reads LNHDA; CDR2 reads SQIVND (reference sequence). This CDR3 comprises 16 residues. Trimming removed 5 bases from V and 6 bases from J; junction bases left unmatched: 8. The covered CDR3 bases are TGTGCCAGTAGTCCCGGGACTAGCGGGATAGGGGATACG. This codes for CASSPGTSGIGDT. The full CDR3 is CASSPGTSGIGDTQYF.

Comments on this clone: With the read ending 3 residues before the CDR3 end, the germline J gene is used to fill in that end. The chain uses TRBV6-1 and TRBJ1-2; 9 bases are shared with TRBD1. CDR1 MNHNS and CDR2 SASEGT come from the germline V gene. With 4 bases clipped from V and 6 bases from J, the junction kept 12 bases outside the gene matches. There are 16 residues in the CDR3. CDR3 DNA (partial): TGTGCCAGCAGTGCGGGACAGGGTGTTGTTACTCATGGC. Translation: CASSAGQGVVTHG. The full CDR3 protein is CASSAGQGVVTHGYTF.

Points on this clone: The CDR3 end lies 3 residues beyond the end of the read and is filled in from the germline J gene. The genes are TRBV7-9 and TRBJ1-1; 11 bases are shared with TRBD1. The CDR3 totals 15 residues. Germline CDR1 SEHNR, CDR2 FQNEAQ (reference sequence). CDR3 sequence: CANSRTGGAHTEAFF. Partial CDR3 DNA: TGTGCTAACAGCAGGACAGGGGGCGCGCACACTGAA.

Notes on this clone: The read ends 3 residues before the CDR3 terminus; that terminus is restored from the germline J gene. J is TRBJ1-4 and V is TRBV12-3 or TRBV12-4; a weak D match, TRBD1 (6 bases). V dropped 6 bases and J dropped 8 bases, with 16 bases sitting between them. This CDR3 has 14 amino acids. CDR3 DNA (partial): TGTGCCAGCAGGACCAGGGGTGGCGGGGAAAAA. Translated, it gives CASRTRGGGEK. The CDR3 in full is CASRTRGGGEKLFF.

Comments on this clone: The missing CDR3 end, 3 residues past where the read stops, is filled in from the germline J gene. The genes are TRBV18 and TRBJ2-7; 8 nucleotides line up with TRBD2. The CDR3 runs 13 residues. Germline CDR1 and CDR2: KGHSH and LQKENI. Losses at the gene ends were 3 bases for V and 4 bases for J; bases not matched to a gene: 2. The sequenced part of the CDR3 DNA is TGTGCCAGCTCACCCGGGACTAGATACGAG. Translated, it gives CASSPGTRYE. The whole CDR3 reads CASSPGTRYEQYF. Drawing the rest from reference TRBV18 and TRBJ2-7, the complete variable domain is NAGVMQNPRHLVRRRGQEARLRCSPMKGHSHVYWYRQLPEEGLKFMVYLQKENIIDESGMPKERFSAEFPKEGPSILRIQQVVRGDSAAYFCASSPGTRYEQYFGPGTRLTVT.

This clone counts as medium-sized by frequency. Different DNA sequences within this sample yield the same CDR3. This chain's CDR3 is CASSETSGSSETQYF. CDR3 DNA, as far as it was read: TGTGCCAGCAGTGAGACTAGCGGGAGCTCGGAGACC. The J gene is TRBJ2-5, the V gene TRBV2; 12 positions match TRBD2. The read ends 3 residues early relative to the CDR3; the germline J gene fills the gap. The CDR3 is 15 residues long. CDR1 and CDR2 from the germline V gene are SNHLY and FYNNEI. With 3 bases clipped from V and 5 bases from J, the junction kept 4 bases outside the gene matches.

Concerning this clone itself: The read comes to an end 3 residues before the CDR3 does, leaving the germline J gene to fill in the end. The chain couples TRBV5-1 to TRBJ1-1; D ambiguous. CDR1 is SGHRS, CDR2 YFSETQ, per germline. This CDR3 has 14 residues. Trimming shortened V by 4 bases and J by 1 base, and 11 bases separated the two germline ends. CDR3 amino acids: CASSPGLQNTEAFF. Incomplete CDR3 DNA: TGCGCCAGCAGCCCCGGACTTCAGAACACTGAA.

In regard to this clone: The read is 3 residues too short to cover the CDR3 end, so that end is filled in from the germline J gene. The J gene is TRBJ1-1, the V gene TRBV10-3; TRBD1 matches 7 bases. The CDR3 runs 16 residues. The germline CDR1 and CDR2 sequences are ENHRY and SYGVKD. The V segment lost 4 bases and the J segment 4 bases; nucleotides outside the gene matches: 12. The CDR3 sequence: CAISGREGGKGTEAFF. The sequenced part of the CDR3 DNA is TGTGCCATCAGTGGCCGAGAAGGGGGCAAGGGCACTGAA.

Details on this clone: The read falls 3 residues short of the CDR3 end, and the missing part is taken from the germline J gene. The chain links TRBV20-1 to TRBJ2-2, with TRBD2 matching over 8 bases. The CDR3 is 14 residues long. Unmatched junction bases numbered 8, after V lost 6 bases and J lost 5 bases. Germline CDR1 and CDR2: DFQATT and SNEGSKA (reference sequence). The covered CDR3 bases are TGCAGTGCCCGAGCGGGAGTAGAGACCGGGGAG. Amino acids: CSARAGVETGE. The entire CDR3 protein is CSARAGVETGELFF.

On this clone: From the germline J gene comes the end of the CDR3, since the read stops 3 residues before it. The rearrangement joins TRBV19 to TRBJ2-5; TRBD1 might be the D (5 bases). Germline CDR1 LNHDA, CDR2 SQIVND (reference sequence). V was cut by 4 bases and J by 5 bases, with 14 bases left in between. The CDR3 sequence is 14 residues long. CDR3 bases read: TGTGCCAGTAGTACGTCAGGGAATCGGGAGACC. Its protein product is CASSTSGNRET. The whole CDR3 sequence is CASSTSGNRETQYF.

As concerns this clone: The read ends 3 residues shy of where the CDR3 ends; the end is completed using the germline J gene. This chain joins TRBV20-1 and TRBJ2-4; possibly TRBD1 for D (5 bases). The CDR3 has 16 amino acids. The V end lost 5 bases, the J end lost 0 bases, and 17 bases lay between the germline ends. Germline-derived CDR1 and CDR2 are DFQATT and SNEGSKA (reference sequence). The CDR3 DNA, read in part, is TGCAGTGCTCCCATCCTAACAGGAGTAGCCAAAAACATT. Its translation: CSAPILTGVAKNI. The complete CDR3 reads CSAPILTGVAKNIQYF.

A word on this clone: Read coverage stops 3 residues before the CDR3 terminus; the germline J gene supplies the remainder. The genes are TRBV19 and TRBJ2-5; D gene ambiguous. The CDR3 contains 11 residues. Trimming pared 3 bases from V and 3 bases from J, leaving 2 bases between. From germline, CDR1 is LNHDA and CDR2 SQIVND (reference sequence). CDR3 sequence: CASSIKETQYF. The CDR3 bases that were read are TGTGCCAGTAGTATTAAAGAGACC.

The CDR3 is CASSFGREPPDEQYF. The DNA read from the CDR3 is TGTGCCAGCAGCTTCGGGCGGGAGCCCCCCGACGAG. This chain connects TRBV13 to TRBJ2-7, with TRBD2 matching 7 bases. With the read ending 3 residues before the CDR3 end, the germline J gene is used to fill in that end. The germline CDR1 and CDR2 sequences are PRHDT and FYEKMQ (reference sequence). CDR3 size: 15 residues. V trimming: 3 bases; J trimming: 5 bases; junction bases outside the gene matches: 10.

Remarks on this clone: The CDR3 is cut off 3 residues early in the read; its end comes from the germline J gene. The chain is built from TRBV5-1 and TRBJ2-1, with 14 nucleotides matching TRBD2. With 2 bases clipped from V and 9 bases from J, the junction kept 4 bases outside the gene matches. CDR1 is SGHRS and CDR2 is YFSETQ in the germline V gene. The CDR3 is made up of 15 amino acids. The CDR3: CASSFGTSGSTEQFF. The covered CDR3 bases are TGCGCCAGCAGCTTCGGGACTAGCGGGAGCACTGAG. The full variable domain, its missing parts supplied by reference TRBV5-1 and TRBJ2-1, is KAGVTQTPRYLIKTRGQQVTLSCSPISGHRSVSWYQQTPGQGLQFLFEYFSETQRNKGNFPGRFSGRQFSNSRSEMNVSTLELGDSALYLCASSFGTSGSTEQFFGPGTRLTVL.

A word on this clone: The CDR3 extends 3 residues past the end of the read, so its final part is completed from the germline J gene. The chain uses TRBV5-1 and TRBJ1-3, with 9 bases that match TRBD1. The ends lost 4 bases at V and 4 bases at J; junction bases unmatched: 6. The germline gives CDR1 SGHRS, CDR2 YFSETQ. This CDR3 has 15 residues. Incomplete CDR3 DNA: TGCGCCAGCAGCCCCGGGACAGGGAGAGGAAACACC. As protein: CASSPGTGRGNT. The entire CDR3 protein reads CASSPGTGRGNTIYF.

Of note for this clone: Read coverage stops 3 residues before the CDR3 terminus; the germline J gene supplies the remainder. The rearrangement links TRBV18 to TRBJ1-6; D call uncertain. The V end lost 2 bases, the J end lost 4 bases, and 6 bases lay between the germline ends. In germline, CDR1 is KGHSH, CDR2 LQKENI. The CDR3 runs 14 residues. The CDR3 loop is CASSPTQYNSPLHF. The part of the CDR3 DNA that was read is TGTGCCAGCTCACCAACCCAGTATAATTCACCC.

On this clone: The CDR3 is cut off 3 residues early in the read; its end comes from the germline J gene. This chain joins TRBV18 and TRBJ1-2; D not certain. Germline loops: CDR1 KGHSH, CDR2 LQKENI. The CDR3 spans 16 residues. CDR3 bases read: TGTGCCAGCTCACAACTCCTAGCGGGAGGGAAAAATGAC. Amino acids: CASSQLLAGGKND. The whole CDR3 protein reads CASSQLLAGGKNDYTF.